Listed here are 7 T cell receptor beta chains from one sample, sequenced in a study of identical twins. One entry per CDR3 protein results from TCRdb running MiXCR on the 5' RACE reads. The repertoire includes a few hundred thousand distinct CDR3 sequences, 20% to 25% of them detected once, and about 2.7% sits in the top ten. The same data also contributed to another study, on T cells expressing NK-cell markers.

The sample consisted of CD4+ T cells sorted from blood. The source of these receptors is a woman aged 18-35 years in good health.

V and J are TRBV21-1 and TRBJ2-2; the table's TRBD1 call for D was not verified on the DNA. TRBV21-1 is termed a pseudogene. The CDR3 runs to 18 residues. The chain's CDR3 is CASSKGPGQFANTGELFF. The CDR3 DNA follows: TGTGCCAGCAGCAAAGGACCGGGACAGTTCGCGAACACCGGGGAGCTGTTTTTT.

The V call is TRBV25-1, the J call TRBJ2-7; weak D call: TRBD2 (5 bases). V was clipped by 3 bases and J by 0 bases, with 9 bases between them. CDR3 size: 14 residues. CDR1 MGHDK and CDR2 SYGVNS come from the germline V gene. Here the CDR3 reads CASSEFGSSYEQYF. The CDR3 DNA is TGTGCCAGCAGTGAGTTTGGGAGCTCCTACGAGCAGTACTTC.

This clonotype showed up just a few times. The genes are TRBV20-1 and TRBJ2-7; possibly TRBD2 for D (5 bases). Germline CDR1 reads DFQATT; CDR2 reads SNEGSKA (reference sequence). CDR3 length: 12 amino acids. V lost 4 bases to trimming and J lost 4 bases, with 11 bases between them. CDR3 sequence (DNA): TGCAGTGCTACTGATCCGGGGTACGAGCAGTACTTC. Its translation: CSATDPGYEQYF.

The sample holds a few counts of this clonotype. V and J are TRBV16 and TRBJ1-5; D call uncertain. The CDR3 is 15 amino acids. Germline CDR1 reads KGHSY; CDR2 reads FQNENV. Trimming pared 2 bases from V and 0 bases from J, leaving 8 bases between. The CDR3 DNA reads as TGTGCCAGCAGCCAACTGCCGTATAGCAATCAGCCCCAGCATTTT. It codes for CASSQLPYSNQPQHF.

This clonotype came up once. As the CDR3 is not closed by the conserved phenylalanine or tryptophan, this likely results from a read error. This rearrangement joins TRBV25-1 to TRBJ2-3, with D unresolved. V was clipped by 11 bases and J by 4 bases, with 10 bases between them. This CDR3 contains 11 residues. Germline loops: CDR1 MGHDK, CDR2 SYGVNS. The CDR3 DNA reads TGTGCCTTAGGATATGCAGATACGCAGTATTCT. This encodes CALGYADTQYS.

In this sample, this clonotype turned up many times. The chain has TRBV3-1 and TRBJ1-4; the match to TRBD1 covers 9 bases. CDR1 is LGHDT, CDR2 YNNKEL, per germline (reference sequence). V trimming: 1 base; J trimming: 11 bases; junction bases outside the gene matches: 5. The CDR3 runs 14 residues. For the CDR3, the DNA is TGTGCCAGCAGCCAAGGGACAGGGGAGGGGAAACTGTTTTTT. This sequence encodes CASSQGTGEGKLFF.

CDR3 protein: CSAPDSSYEQYF. CDR3 bases: TGCAGTGCCCCGGACAGCTCCTACGAGCAGTACTTC. The J gene is TRBJ2-7, the V gene TRBV20-1; D may be TRBD1 (6 bases). The germline gives CDR1 DFQATT, CDR2 SNEGSKA (reference sequence). The CDR3 has 12 residues. V was pared by 6 bases and J by 0 bases, with 9 bases between.